The next 20 T cell receptor beta chains were all read from a single sample in a study of cytomegalovirus exposure and HLA in healthy donors. Primers included in the PCR were 60 Vbeta and 13 Jbeta primers. Assay used: immunoSEQ multiplex PCR; TCRdb lists only in-frame clones, some missing. The data hold approximately 150,000 clones, with over 75% observed a single time. What was sequenced was PBMCs. The receptors come from a man aged 35 to 55 in good health and CMV-seropositive.

This sequence joins TRBV5-4 and TRBJ2-1; 9 bases map to TRBD2. V shed 4 bases, J shed 0 bases, and the junction held 8 bases outside the gene matches. The germline CDR1 and CDR2 sequences are SGHNT and YYREEE (reference sequence). The CDR3 is 17 amino acids. Written as DNA, the CDR3 is TGTGCCAGCAGCACCGGGACTAGCTTTAGCTCCTACAATGAGCAGTTCTTC. It yields the protein CASSTGTSFSSYNEQFF.

This clone occurred once. This rearrangement joins TRBV9 to TRBJ2-1; D call uncertain. In germline, CDR1 is SGDLS, CDR2 YYNGEE. Deletions cut 0 bases from V and 3 bases from J, with 13 bases between. The CDR3 is 16 residues long. CDR3 DNA: TGTGCCAGCAGCGTAGGCGATGATGGGCACTACAATGAGCAGTTCTTC. Its protein is CASSVGDDGHYNEQFF.

The chain links TRBV11-2 to TRBJ1-2; 7 bases line up with TRBD1. The V segment lost 1 base and the J segment 0 bases; nucleotides outside the gene matches: 2. The CDR3 spans 15 residues. The germline V gene encodes CDR1 SGHAT and CDR2 FQNNGV. CDR3 sequence: CASSLGQGPNYGYTF. The CDR3 nucleotides are TGTGCCAGCAGCTTAGGACAGGGCCCTAACTATGGCTACACCTTC.

The chain couples TRBV7-6 to TRBJ1-1; D is unclear. CDR1 SGHVS and CDR2 FNYEAQ come from the germline V gene. CDR3 length: 15 amino acids. V shed 5 bases and J shed 0 bases, with 13 bases lying between them. CDR3 sequence reads: CASSPREGMNTEAFF. The CDR3 DNA follows: TGTGCCAGCAGCCCCCGGGAGGGAATGAACACTGAAGCTTTCTTT.

The chain employs TRBV6-5 and TRBJ2-3, with D perhaps TRBD2 (5 bases). V shed 0 bases and J shed 6 bases, with 10 bases lying between them. Germline CDR1 is MNHEY and CDR2 is SVGAGI. The CDR3 totals 14 residues. The CDR3: CASSYSLGGDTQYF. CDR3 nucleotide sequence: TGTGCCAGCAGTTACTCACTAGGCGGGGATACGCAGTATTTT.

The chain has TRBV19 and TRBJ2-1; 8 bases agree with TRBD1. V trimming: 5 bases; J trimming: 12 bases; junction bases outside the gene matches: 6. This CDR3 comprises 12 residues. Germline V gene sequence: CDR1 LNHDA, CDR2 SQIVND (reference sequence). CDR3 in DNA: TGTGCCAGTAGTCCACCAGGGGGCGCGCAGTTCTTC. Its protein is CASSPPGGAQFF.

This clone was detected only once. The rearrangement joins TRBV6-1 to TRBJ2-5, with 8 bases aligning to TRBD1. Germline CDR1 is MNHNS and CDR2 is SASEGT. This CDR3 has 13 amino acids. The V gene end was trimmed by 5 bases and the J gene end by 4 bases; junction bases not matched to a gene: 3. The CDR3 reads CASSTDRGETQYF. CDR3 bases: TGTGCCAGCAGTACAGACAGGGGAGAGACCCAGTACTTC.

The CDR3 here is CSAGGVTEQFF. The CDR3 nucleotides read TGCAGTGCTGGGGGGGTTACCGAGCAGTTCTTC. This sequence joins TRBV20-1 and TRBJ2-1; the match to TRBD2 covers 7 bases. This CDR3 has 11 amino acids. Germline V gives CDR1 DFQATT, CDR2 SNEGSKA (reference sequence). J was trimmed by 10 bases and V by 5 bases; bases with no gene match: 5.

The chain uses TRBV19 and TRBJ1-2; 7 bases are shared with TRBD1. Germline V gene sequence: CDR1 LNHDA, CDR2 SQIVND (reference sequence). V shed 5 bases and J 6 bases; nucleotides not matched to a gene: 3. The CDR3 runs 12 residues. CDR3 in DNA: TGTGCCAGTAGTCGGCAGGGGGATGGCTACACCTTC. It yields the protein CASSRQGDGYTF. The full variable domain, completed using reference TRBV19 and TRBJ1-2, is DGGITQSPKYLFRKEGQNVTLSCEQNLNHDAMYWYRQDPGQGLRLIYYSQIVNDFQKGDIAEGYSVSREKKESFPLTVTSAQKNPTAFYLCASSRQGDGYTFGSGTRLTVV.

This sequence joins TRBV18 and TRBJ2-5, with D tentatively TRBD2 (6 bases). V gave up 0 bases and J gave up 4 bases, with 12 bases separating them. The CDR3 is made up of 15 amino acids. Per germline, CDR1 KGHSH and CDR2 LQKENI. CDR3 coding DNA: TGTGCCAGCTCACCACCCGGGGGAGGTCTAGAGACCCAGTACTTC. It is translated as CASSPPGGGLETQYF.

The chain has TRBV11-2 and TRBJ2-1; a possible D gene is TRBD2 (5 bases). Between the trimmed V and J ends, which lost 5 bases and 9 bases, there was a span of 17 bases. Germline V gives CDR1 SGHAT, CDR2 FQNNGV. The CDR3 contains 14 residues. For the CDR3, the DNA is TGTGCCAGCAGCGAGGTCCCGGGGATAGGTGAGCAGTTCTTC. The encoded protein is CASSEVPGIGEQFF.

The chain has TRBV30 and TRBJ1-1, with TRBD1 as a possible D gene (6 bases). The CDR3 extends over 14 amino acids. Germline assignment: CDR1 GTSNPN and CDR2 SVGIG (reference sequence). Trimming shortened V by 0 bases and J by 5 bases, and 13 bases separated the two germline ends. CDR3 bases: TGTGCCTGGAGTGTAAAAGGGGGTGCGACTGAAGCTTTCTTT. Residues: CAWSVKGGATEAFF.

This clone has only one observation. The chain is built from TRBV19 and TRBJ2-7; the match to TRBD1 covers 9 bases. V was clipped by 11 bases and J by 6 bases; unmatched bases: 11. The CDR3 is 13 residues long. CDR1 is LNHDA, CDR2 SQIVND, per germline (reference sequence). CDR3 DNA sequence: TGTGCCGCAGGGGGGACAGGGTCGCCCGAGCAGTACTTC. Translating it yields CAAGGTGSPEQYF. Combining the CDR3 with reference TRBV19 and TRBJ2-7 gives the whole variable domain DGGITQSPKYLFRKEGQNVTLSCEQNLNHDAMYWYRQDPGQGLRLIYYSQIVNDFQKGDIAEGYSVSREKKESFPLTVTSAQKNPTAFYLCAAGGTGSPEQYFGPGTRLTVT.

The gene calls are TRBV5-1 and TRBJ1-2; tentatively, D is TRBD1 (6 bases). The CDR3 is 14 amino acids. CDR1 and CDR2 from the germline V gene are SGHRS and YFSETQ. V was pared by 4 bases and J by 4 bases, with 14 bases between. The CDR3 region has the DNA TGCGCCAGCAGCCCGGACAGAGGACGCTATGGCTACACCTTC. This sequence encodes CASSPDRGRYGYTF.

The rearrangement joins TRBV13 to TRBJ2-5; D is possibly TRBD2 (6 bases). The ends were cut back, 2 bases at V and 7 bases at J, with 11 bases in the middle. The germline CDR1 and CDR2 sequences are PRHDT and FYEKMQ (reference sequence). There are 13 residues in the CDR3. For the CDR3, the DNA is TGTGCCAGCAGCTTACTACTAGCCGGGACCCAGTACTTC. Translation gives CASSLLLAGTQYF. Full variable domain (remainder filled in from reference TRBV13 and TRBJ2-5): AAGVIQSPRHLIKEKRETATLKCYPIPRHDTVYWYQQGPGQDPQFLISFYEKMQSDKGSIPDRFSAQQFSDYHSELNMSSLELGDSALYFCASSLLLAGTQYFGPGTRLLVL.

The rearrangement uses TRBV2 and TRBJ2-5; 7 bases are shared with TRBD2. J gave up 3 bases and V 7 bases, and 5 bases lay outside the gene matches. The germline V gene has CDR1 SNHLY and CDR2 FYNNEI. This CDR3 has 13 amino acids. For the CDR3, the DNA is TGTGCCAGCATCCGGGGGGTGGAAGAGACCCAGTACTTC. It translates to CASIRGVEETQYF.

This chain joins TRBV11-3 and TRBJ1-1; 9 bases fit TRBD1. V gave up 5 bases and J gave up 3 bases; unmatched junction bases: 13. Germline V lookup: CDR1 SGHNT, CDR2 YENEEA. This CDR3 is 17 amino acids long. The CDR3 DNA sequence: TGTGCCAGCAGCCCCTGGACAGGGGCAGGGACCGACACTGAAGCTTTCTTT. Translated: CASSPWTGAGTDTEAFF.

In DNA, the CDR3 is TGTGCCAGCACCTCCGGGACAGGGCCTGGCTACACCTTC. It yields the protein CASTSGTGPGYTF. The J gene is TRBJ1-2, the V gene TRBV2; 9 bases map to TRBD1. CDR1 and CDR2 from the germline V gene are SNHLY and FYNNEI. V lost 7 bases, J lost 7 bases, and 7 bases stayed unmatched. The CDR3 length is 13 residues.

V and J are TRBV28 and TRBJ2-1; 9 positions match TRBD2. The CDR3 loop spans 15 amino acids. CDR1 and CDR2 (germline): MDHEN, SYDVKM. With 4 bases clipped from V and 1 base from J, the junction kept 2 bases outside the gene matches. CDR3 amino acids: CASSSSGISYNEQFF. As DNA, the CDR3 is TGTGCCAGCAGTTCTAGCGGGATTTCCTACAATGAGCAGTTCTTC.

The J gene is TRBJ2-5, the V gene TRBV28; 7 bases line up with TRBD1. The closer fit of TRBJ2-7 to the DNA end suggests the J call may be wrong. Germline V lookup: CDR1 MDHEN, CDR2 SYDVKM. The CDR3 extends over 16 amino acids. The chain's CDR3 is CASSQGGSGGYYEQYF. CDR3 DNA sequence: TGTGCCAGCAGCCAAGGGGGCAGCGGTGGGTACTACGAGCAGTACTTC.